Included here is one T cell receptor (beta chain) sequence, with context. This sample is part of a study of blood T cell repertoires in COVID-19. Overall study context: The study drew acute and convalescent COVID-19 samples from the United States, Italy and Spain.

As handled by the study authors: Quantification of nucleated cells was approximated via reference gene primer amplification. Method: immunoSEQ multiplex PCR; TCRdb's copy keeps in-frame clones and lacks some. The DNA was the basis for D and trimming; V, J and clone size are from that table. Here the sample spans tens of thousands of clones, roughly four fifths being singletons. V shed 4 bases and J shed 1 base, with 15 bases lying between them. Germline CDR1 is SGHRS and CDR2 is YFSETQ. This CDR3 is built from 16 residues. The V call is TRBV5-1, the J call TRBJ2-1; weak D call: TRBD2 (5 bases). This receptor was taken from a woman aged 80 or older with acute or convalescent COVID-19. Sequenced: peripheral blood. The CDR3 DNA follows: TGCGCCAGCAGCCCCTCTCTAGCAAGTTCCTACAATGAGCAGTTCTTC. It is translated as CASSPSLASSYNEQFF.